The 6 T cell receptor beta chains given below trace back to one sample, sequenced in a study of T cell responses to AZD1222 COVID-19 vaccine. Profiled with immunoSEQ multiplex PCR; TCRdb holds only in-frame clones, not every one. The data contain about 83,000 clones, 86% of them singletons. Sequencing used peripheral blood, obtained on day 0 of AZD1222 vaccination. The source of these receptors is an adult in good health.

This sequence joins TRBV18 and TRBJ2-3; possibly TRBD1 for D (5 bases). This CDR3 comprises 14 residues. Per the germline V gene, CDR1 is KGHSH and CDR2 is LQKENI. V was pared by 2 bases and J by 1 base, with 7 bases between. CDR3 sequence: CASSPGAGTDTQYF. As DNA, the CDR3 is TGTGCCAGCTCACCAGGGGCAGGCACAGATACGCAGTATTTT. Variable domain in full (rest from reference TRBV18 and TRBJ2-3): NAGVMQNPRHLVRRRGQEARLRCSPMKGHSHVYWYRQLPEEGLKFMVYLQKENIIDESGMPKERFSAEFPKEGPSILRIQQVVRGDSAAYFCASSPGAGTDTQYFGPGTRLTVL.

The chain carries TRBV27 and TRBJ1-4; 8 nucleotides line up with TRBD1. The J segment lost 8 bases and the V segment lost 0 bases, leaving 5 bases of the junction unmatched. Germline V gene lookup returns CDR1 MNHEY and CDR2 SMNVEV (reference sequence). CDR3 length: 15 amino acids. The CDR3 nucleotides read TGTGCCAGCAGTTTATCGCAGGGGGCGGTGGAAAAACTGTTTTTT. Residues: CASSLSQGAVEKLFF.

V and J are TRBV7-8 and TRBJ1-1; 9 positions match TRBD1. The V gene's germline CDR1 is SGHVS and CDR2 FQNEAQ. The CDR3 is made up of 16 amino acids. V was pared by 4 bases and J by 1 base, with 7 bases of the junction left unmatched. The CDR3, as DNA: TGTGCCAGCAGCTCCTACAGGGGGCTGGGGAACACTGAAGCTTTCTTT. It yields the protein CASSSYRGLGNTEAFF.

This chain uses TRBV7-9 with TRBJ2-2; no reliable D call. This CDR3 has 12 amino acids. Trimming left V 5 bases short and J 2 bases short, with 3 bases between. The V gene's germline CDR1 is SEHNR and CDR2 FQNEAQ (reference sequence). CDR3 nucleotide sequence: TGTGCCAGCAGCACTAACACCGGGGAGCTGTTTTTT. Residues: CASSTNTGELFF.

This sequence joins TRBV6-1 and TRBJ1-2; D remains unclear. CDR1 MNHNS and CDR2 SASEGT come from the germline V gene. V was cut by 2 bases and J by 7 bases, with 11 bases left in between. This CDR3 region has 13 residues. The CDR3 reads CASSELGWGGYTF. In nucleotides, the CDR3 is TGTGCCAGCAGTGAATTGGGTTGGGGTGGCTACACCTTC.

The chain carries TRBV6-6 and TRBJ1-2; D may be TRBD1 (6 bases). CDR1 is MNHNY and CDR2 is SVGAGI in the germline V gene (reference sequence). This CDR3 has 12 residues. The ends were cut back, 7 bases at V and 4 bases at J, with 10 bases in the middle. The CDR3 sequence is CASNPGAYGYTF. In DNA form, the CDR3 reads TGTGCCAGCAACCCAGGGGCCTATGGCTACACCTTC.